This T cell receptor (beta chain) was retrieved from a study of T cells in Graves' hyperthyroidism and ophthalmopathy. Study outcomes and limitations: Most clonotypes expanded in thyroid above 0.001 were likewise present in blood.

The CDR3 totals 14 residues. CDR1 MNHNS and CDR2 SASEGT come from the germline V gene. J gave up 3 bases and V 6 bases, and 7 bases lay outside the gene matches. Template material for amplifying TCR beta CDR3 regions consisted of RNA transcripts. When the TCR CDR3 underwent first-round RT-PCR, the HTBI primer set was used. TCRdb recomputed calls from the multiplex PCR reads with MiXCR, one row per CDR3 protein. The data show some 550,000 distinct CDR3 sequences, more than 15% seen once. The PBMCs studied were ones that came from 10 ml fresh peripheral blood. As for this clonotype: The antigen is unknown.

The rearrangement links TRBV6-1 to TRBJ2-7, with 8 bases aligning to TRBD1. The sequence came from a woman aged 40 to 50 with Graves' ophthalmopathy. The sequenced sample was blood. The CDR3 sequence: CASSHRDRFYEQYF. Here the CDR3 DNA reads TGTGCCAGCAGCCACCGGGACAGGTTCTACGAGCAGTACTTC.